Below, 6 T cell receptor beta chains from the same sample are listed, as sequenced in a study of blood T cell repertoires in COVID-19. Sequenced by immunoSEQ multiplex PCR; TCRdb stores in-frame clones only, minus some. Of 250,000 to 300,000 clones in the sample, approximately 86% are singletons; the top ten hold 3.6%. Sequencing was performed on peripheral blood. The receptors derive from a man aged 18 to 29 with active or convalescent COVID-19.

The rearrangement uses TRBV5-4 and TRBJ2-6; unclear D gene. This CDR3 has 13 amino acids. Trimming left V 4 bases short and J 2 bases short, with 4 bases between. Per the germline V gene, CDR1 is SGHNT and CDR2 is YYREEE (reference sequence). The DNA for the CDR3 is TGTGCCAGCAGCCTTACTGGGGCCAACGTCCTGACTTTC. Protein sequence: CASSLTGANVLTF.

The chain employs TRBV28 and TRBJ2-2; D unresolved. With 8 bases removed from V and 3 bases from J, the gap between germline ends came to 10 bases. The CDR3 has 13 residues. CDR1 is MDHEN, CDR2 SYDVKM, per germline. CDR3 in amino acids: CASYSPHTGELFF. The DNA of the CDR3 is TGTGCCAGCTACAGCCCCCACACCGGGGAGCTGTTTTTT.

V is TRBV4-1 and J is TRBJ2-4, with 10 bases that match TRBD1. The CDR3 length is 20 residues. Germline V gene lookup returns CDR1 MGHRA and CDR2 YSYEKL. V trimming: 4 bases; J trimming: 0 bases; junction bases outside the gene matches: 15. The CDR3 is CASSPELGQGDRVAKNIQYF. The CDR3 DNA reads TGCGCCAGCAGCCCGGAACTCGGACAGGGGGATCGAGTAGCCAAAAACATTCAGTACTTC.

The chain carries TRBV28 and TRBJ1-6; TRBD1 agrees at 8 bases. The V segment lost 4 bases and the J segment 10 bases; nucleotides outside the gene matches: 9. The CDR3 runs 15 residues. From germline, CDR1 is MDHEN and CDR2 SYDVKM. The CDR3 sequence: CASSSGQVIDSPLHF. CDR3 nucleotides: TGTGCCAGCAGTTCGGGACAGGTGATAGACTCACCCCTCCACTTT.

The J gene is TRBJ1-6, the V gene TRBV9, with D tentatively TRBD1 (5 bases). CDR1 is SGDLS, CDR2 YYNGEE, per germline. There are 15 residues in the CDR3. Between the trimmed V and J ends, which lost 4 bases and 7 bases, there was a span of 15 bases. The CDR3 here is CASSPRDGGNSPLHF. The CDR3 DNA sequence: TGTGCCAGCAGCCCTCGGGACGGGGGGAATTCACCCCTCCACTTT.

This rearrangement joins TRBV29-1 to TRBJ2-1, with D possibly matching TRBD2 (5 bases). Germline V CDR1 and CDR2: SQVTM, ANQGSEA. The V end lost 5 bases, the J end lost 4 bases, and 9 bases lay between the germline ends. This CDR3 spans 12 amino acids. The CDR3 coding sequence is TGCAGCGTTACCCGGGATTACAATGAGCAGTTCTTC. It translates to CSVTRDYNEQFF.